A single sample is the source of the 5 T cell receptor beta chains below, sequenced in a study of blood T cell repertoires in COVID-19. TCRdb keeps only in-frame clones here, not all; method: immunoSEQ multiplex PCR. The sample consists of around 260,000 clones, around 80% of them appearing once. Sequencing was carried out using PBMCs or T cells enriched from blood (not recorded which). These receptors were taken from a man aged 25 to 45 with acute COVID-19.

The J gene is TRBJ2-1, the V gene TRBV28; 7 bases are a match to TRBD1. The germline gives CDR1 MDHEN, CDR2 SYDVKM. The V segment lost 5 bases and the J segment 4 bases; nucleotides outside the gene matches: 8. This CDR3 contains 15 residues. CDR3 residues: CASSPAGTDYNEQFF. The DNA for the CDR3 is TGTGCCAGCAGTCCGGCCGGGACAGATTACAATGAGCAGTTCTTC.

The rearrangement links TRBV12-3 or TRBV12-4 to TRBJ1-5; D uncertain. The CDR3 loop spans 13 amino acids. V lost 3 bases to trimming and J lost 2 bases, with 5 bases between them. CDR3 amino acids: CASSFGGNQPQHF. In DNA, the CDR3 is TGTGCCAGCAGTTTCGGAGGCAATCAGCCCCAGCATTTT.

The gene calls are TRBV5-8 and TRBJ1-5; 10 bases line up with TRBD1. V lost 5 bases to trimming and J lost 6 bases; unmatched junction nucleotides: 8. The germline gives CDR1 SGHTS, CDR2 YDEGEE. The CDR3 covers 15 residues. The CDR3 nucleotides are TGTGCCAGCAGTCAAGGGACAGGGGTAACTCAGCCCCAGCATTTT. Translating gives CASSQGTGVTQPQHF.

A note on this clone: A junction end diverges from the germline sequence, so it may reflect a read error. The chain carries TRBV5-1 and TRBJ1-1; no clear D. CDR1 and CDR2 from the germline V gene are SGHRS and YFSETQ. This CDR3 spans 15 amino acids. In DNA form, the CDR3 reads TGTGCCAGCAGCTTAAGTCTGGCCGTGAACACTGAAGCTTTCTTT. Its protein product is CASSLSLAVNTEAFF.

The J gene is TRBJ2-5, the V gene TRBV3-1 (or the pseudogene TRBV3-2); D is possibly TRBD2 (5 bases). Per the germline V gene, CDR1 is LGHDT and CDR2 is YNNKEL (reference sequence). The V gene lost 3 bases and the J gene lost 4 bases, with 15 bases spanning the gap. CDR3 length equals 15 residues. The CDR3 region is CASSQSADSGETQYF. The CDR3 bases are TGTGCCAGCAGCCAGTCTGCGGACTCGGGAGAGACCCAGTACTTC.